This record looks at one T cell receptor beta chain sequence and its context. Trimming at V came to 1 base and at J to 0 bases, leaving 2 bases not matched to a gene. Germline V gives CDR1 MGHRA, CDR2 YSYEKL. The CDR3 spans 16 residues. This sample is part of a study of blood T cell repertoires in COVID-19. Study-level background: The samples span acute and convalescent COVID-19 from the United States, Italy and Spain. PBMCs, B-cell-depleted T cells, or T cells provided the cDNA or gDNA that made up the material.

Per the authors' pipeline: Counts of nucleated cells, estimated from reference gene primer amplification, were obtained. Measured with immunoSEQ multiplex PCR; TCRdb has only the in-frame clones, and not every one. The D gene and trimming were derived from the DNA, and the V and J assignments and clone size from that table. The sample holds roughly 80,000 clones, 65% to 85% seen once. The specimen was peripheral blood. The chain uses TRBV4-1 and TRBJ2-2, with 7 bases lining up with TRBD1. The clonotype was recovered from a woman aged 60-75 years with acute or convalescent COVID-19. The CDR3 sequence is CASSQGQGTNTGELFF. DNA for the CDR3: TGCGCCAGCAGCCAAGGACAGGGTACGAACACCGGGGAGCTGTTTTTT.